The 18 T cell receptor beta chains listed next were all sequenced from one sample in a study of blood T cell repertoires in COVID-19. The table came from immunoSEQ multiplex PCR; TCRdb's copy has only in-frame clones and leaves some out. The data contain almost 500,000 clones, approximately 90% of them singletons. The sample taken for sequencing was PBMCs or T cells enriched from blood (not recorded which). These receptors were taken from a woman in her sixties who had recovered from COVID-19.

The chain has TRBV7-2 and TRBJ2-3; a possible D gene is TRBD2 (6 bases). This CDR3 region has 15 residues. From germline, CDR1 is SGHTA and CDR2 FQGNSA. Trimming stripped 3 bases from V and 2 bases from J, with 12 bases between. This chain's CDR3 is CASSFVWGVTDTQYF. CDR3 DNA sequence: TGTGCCAGCAGCTTTGTTTGGGGGGTCACAGATACGCAGTATTTT.

Of note for this clone: Other nucleotide sequences in the sample specify the same CDR3. V usage is TRBV27 and J usage is TRBJ2-2, with 7 bases lining up with TRBD1. CDR1 and CDR2 (germline): MNHEY, SMNVEV (reference sequence). V was pared by 5 bases and J by 5 bases, with 5 bases of the junction left unmatched. This CDR3 comprises 14 residues. The CDR3 is CASSRQGSTGELFF. CDR3 nucleotide sequence: TGTGCCAGCAGTCGACAGGGATCAACCGGGGAGCTGTTTTTT.

This clone was recorded a few times. The chain uses TRBV15 and TRBJ1-5; 10 bases fit TRBD1. With V trimmed by 6 bases and J by 0 bases, 8 bases remained unmatched. CDR1 and CDR2 (germline): LNHNV, YYDKDF (reference sequence). There are 17 residues in the CDR3. CDR3 protein: CATSDGTGVYSNQPQHF. In DNA form, the CDR3 reads TGTGCCACCAGTGACGGGACAGGGGTCTATAGCAATCAGCCCCAGCATTTT.

The chain recombines TRBV5-4 with TRBJ1-1; a possible D gene is TRBD1 (6 bases). V was trimmed by 4 bases and J by 2 bases, leaving 15 bases between them. This CDR3 has 15 amino acids. Germline V gene data show CDR1 as SGHNT and CDR2 as YYREEE (reference sequence). The CDR3 loop is CASSPATGSNTEAFF. The CDR3 DNA reads as TGTGCCAGCAGCCCCGCTACAGGGTCTAACACTGAAGCTTTCTTT.

This chain connects TRBV2 to TRBJ2-2, with 9 bases fitting TRBD2. The CDR3 runs 14 residues. The V and J ends lost 3 bases and 7 bases, in that order; junction bases with no gene match: 3. The germline V gene encodes CDR1 SNHLY and CDR2 FYNNEI. CDR3 region: CASSESGGFGELFF. CDR3 bases: TGTGCCAGCAGTGAGAGCGGGGGGTTCGGGGAGCTGTTTTTT.

The chain employs TRBV6-5 and TRBJ2-3, with D possibly being TRBD1 (6 bases). Between the trimmed V and J ends, which lost 6 bases and 0 bases, there was a span of 7 bases. The CDR3 is 13 amino acids. Germline-derived CDR1 and CDR2 are MNHEY and SVGAGI. The CDR3 loop is CASRDSSTDTQYF. For the CDR3, the DNA is TGTGCCAGCAGGGACAGTAGCACAGATACGCAGTATTTT.

Here the CDR3 reads CASSLGTGGQPQHF. The CDR3 DNA is TGTGCCAGTAGTCTGGGGACAGGCGGCCAGCCCCAGCATTTT. This chain joins TRBV19 and TRBJ1-5; 8 bases line up with TRBD1. Germline loops: CDR1 LNHDA, CDR2 SQIVND (reference sequence). The junction had 7 bases not matched to a gene; V was cut back by 5 bases and J by 7 bases. CDR3 size: 14 residues.

The J gene is TRBJ1-2, the V gene TRBV14; 8 bases are a match to TRBD1. This CDR3 is built from 14 residues. CDR1 and CDR2 (germline): SGHDN, FVKESK. The ends lost 0 bases at V and 7 bases at J; junction bases unmatched: 4. In DNA, the CDR3 is TGTGCCAGCAGCCAAGACAGGGGGCAAGGTGGCTACACCTTC. This codes for CASSQDRGQGGYTF.

The chain is built from TRBV5-1 and TRBJ2-2; maybe TRBD2 (5 bases). Looked up from germline, CDR1 is SGHRS and CDR2 is YFSETQ. The V end was cut by 4 bases, the J end by 1 base, with 14 bases between. This CDR3 contains 16 residues. Here the CDR3 DNA reads TGCGCCAGCAGCCCCGGGTCGAGGGTGAACACCGGGGAGCTGTTTTTT. This sequence encodes CASSPGSRVNTGELFF.

The chain joins TRBV25-1 to TRBJ2-7, with D possibly TRBD2 on 7 matching bases. V lost 0 bases, J lost 4 bases, and 19 bases lay in between. CDR3 size: 17 residues. Germline V gene lookup returns CDR1 MGHDK and CDR2 SYGVNS. The chain's CDR3 is CASSEYVGGPNPYEQYF. The CDR3, as DNA: TGTGCCAGCAGTGAATATGTGGGGGGGCCTAACCCGTACGAGCAGTACTTC.

The V and J genes are TRBV19 and TRBJ2-1; D perhaps matches TRBD2 (6 bases). Per the germline V gene, CDR1 is LNHDA and CDR2 is SQIVND (reference sequence). This CDR3 has 14 amino acids. With 9 bases removed from V and 5 bases from J, the gap between germline ends came to 17 bases. This CDR3 is CASARDWNDNEQFF. CDR3 coding DNA: TGTGCCAGCGCCAGGGACTGGAATGACAATGAGCAGTTCTTC.

The chain joins TRBV6-6 to TRBJ1-5, with D unclear. The V end was cut by 2 bases, the J end by 1 base, with 9 bases between. CDR1 MNHNY and CDR2 SVGAGI come from the germline V gene (reference sequence). This CDR3 spans 15 amino acids. The CDR3 region is CASSYVTVSNQPQHF. In DNA, the CDR3 is TGTGCCAGCAGTTACGTCACAGTAAGCAATCAGCCCCAGCATTTT.

The chain employs TRBV2 and TRBJ1-5; 7 nucleotides match TRBD1. Losses at the gene ends were 5 bases for V and 4 bases for J; bases not matched to a gene: 8. The CDR3 covers 15 residues. Germline V gene lookup returns CDR1 SNHLY and CDR2 FYNNEI. The CDR3 protein is CASSKQGSGNQPQHF. The CDR3 DNA sequence: TGTGCCAGCAGTAAACAGGGGTCTGGGAATCAGCCCCAGCATTTT.

V and J are TRBV4-1 and TRBJ1-1; possibly TRBD1 for D (5 bases). The CDR3 runs 14 residues. Germline CDR1 is MGHRA and CDR2 is YSYEKL. V gave up 5 bases and J gave up 9 bases, with 19 bases separating them. DNA of the CDR3: TGCGCCAGCAGCTCCGGGCGGGGGACCTATAAAGCTTTCTTT. It translates to CASSSGRGTYKAFF.

The CDR3, as DNA: TGCAGCGTCATCACCGGCTCCGGAGGTAAAGCTTTCTTT. Amino acids: CSVITGSGGKAFF. This chain uses TRBV29-1 with TRBJ1-1; D is unclear. The CDR3 totals 13 residues. The germline V gene encodes CDR1 SQVTM and CDR2 ANQGSEA. The ends were cut back, 6 bases at V and 9 bases at J, with 20 bases in the middle. The variable domain in full, completed from reference TRBV29-1 and TRBJ1-1, reads SAVISQKPSRDICQRGTSLTIQCQVDSQVTMMFWYRQQPGQSLTLIATANQGSEATYESGFVIDKFPISRPNLTFSTLTVSNMSPEDSSIYLCSVITGSGGKAFFGQGTRLTVV.

Here the CDR3 DNA reads TGCGCCAGCAGCTTGGAAGGTCAGGATAATTCACCCCTCCACTTT. This codes for CASSLEGQDNSPLHF. The chain links TRBV5-1 to TRBJ1-6, with D unclear. Deletions cut 0 bases from V and 5 bases from J, with 9 bases between. The CDR3 spans 15 residues. Germline values: CDR1 SGHRS, CDR2 YFSETQ.

The gene calls are TRBV5-1 and TRBJ2-2; a weak D match, TRBD1 (6 bases). The CDR3 has 14 residues. Germline V gives CDR1 SGHRS, CDR2 YFSETQ. Trimming took 4 bases from V and 4 from J, leaving 11 bases between them. The DNA for the CDR3 is TGCGCCAGCAGCCTCAGGGGTACCACCGGGGAGCTGTTTTTT. Translating gives CASSLRGTTGELFF.

This clone was seen only a few times. This chain uses TRBV27 with TRBJ1-2, with D hard to call. The V gene's germline CDR1 is MNHEY and CDR2 SMNVEV (reference sequence). Trimming removed 2 bases from V and 8 bases from J, with 12 bases in between. CDR3 length: 13 amino acids. The CDR3 is CASSLTSIGGYTF. For the CDR3, the DNA is TGTGCCAGCAGTTTAACCAGTATCGGGGGCTACACCTTC.